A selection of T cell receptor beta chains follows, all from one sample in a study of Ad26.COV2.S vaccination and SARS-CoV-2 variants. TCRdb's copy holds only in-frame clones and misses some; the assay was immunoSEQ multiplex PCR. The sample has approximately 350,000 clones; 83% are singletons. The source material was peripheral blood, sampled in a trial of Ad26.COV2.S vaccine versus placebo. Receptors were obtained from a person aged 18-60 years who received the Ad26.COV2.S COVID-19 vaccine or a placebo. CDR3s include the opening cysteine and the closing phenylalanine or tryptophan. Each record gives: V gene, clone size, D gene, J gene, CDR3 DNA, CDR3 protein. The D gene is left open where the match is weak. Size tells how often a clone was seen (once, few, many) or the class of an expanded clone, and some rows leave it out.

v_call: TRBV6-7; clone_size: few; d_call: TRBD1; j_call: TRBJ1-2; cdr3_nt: TGTGCCAGCAGTTACCGGGACAGGAACCTCTATGGCTACACCTTC; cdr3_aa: CASSYRDRNLYGYTF
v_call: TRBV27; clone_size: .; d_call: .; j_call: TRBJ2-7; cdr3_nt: TGTGCCAGCGCTCAGGGTACAGGCGAGCAGTACTTC; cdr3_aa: CASAQGTGEQYF
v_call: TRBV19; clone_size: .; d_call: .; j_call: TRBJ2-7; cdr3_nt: TGTGCCAGTGGTTGGGGACATCCGAACGAGCAGTACTTC; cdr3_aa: CASGWGHPNEQYF
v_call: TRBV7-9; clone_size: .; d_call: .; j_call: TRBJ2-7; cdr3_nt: TGTGCCAGCAGCTTTGGGAGAGCCTACGAGCAGTACTTC; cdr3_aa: CASSFGRAYEQYF
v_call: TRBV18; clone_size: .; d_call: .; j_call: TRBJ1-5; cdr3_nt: TGTGCCAGCTCACCCCGGGACGGAAATCAGCCCCAGCATTTT; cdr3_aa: CASSPRDGNQPQHF
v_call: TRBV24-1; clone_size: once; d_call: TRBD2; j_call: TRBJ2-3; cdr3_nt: TGTGCCACCAGTGATTTTGGGGGAGGGGGCACAGATACGCAGTATTTT; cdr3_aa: CATSDFGGGGTDTQYF
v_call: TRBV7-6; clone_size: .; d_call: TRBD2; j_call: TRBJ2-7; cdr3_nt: TGTGCCAGCAGCCCCTCGGTTGGCGGGAGCTCCTACGAGCAGTACTTC; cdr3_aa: CASSPSVGGSSYEQYF
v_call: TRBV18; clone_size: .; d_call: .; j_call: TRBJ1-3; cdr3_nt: TGTGCCAGCTCAGGGGGTTCTGGAAACACCATATATTTT; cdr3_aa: CASSGGSGNTIYF
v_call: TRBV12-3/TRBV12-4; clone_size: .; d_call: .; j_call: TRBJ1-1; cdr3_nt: TGTGCCAGCAGTTTTGGGTCCACTGAAGCTTTCTTT; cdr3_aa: CASSFGSTEAFF
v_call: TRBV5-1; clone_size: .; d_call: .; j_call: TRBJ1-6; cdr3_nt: TGCGCCAGCAGCTTGGCCACAGCCCAGGGAAATTCACCCCTCCACTTT; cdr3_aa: CASSLATAQGNSPLHF
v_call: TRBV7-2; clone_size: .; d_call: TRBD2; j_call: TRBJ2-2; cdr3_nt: TGTGCCAGCAGCTTAATAGCGGGGCGGACCGGGGAGCTGTTTTTT; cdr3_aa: CASSLIAGRTGELFF
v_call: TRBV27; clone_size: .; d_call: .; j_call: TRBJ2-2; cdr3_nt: TGTGCCAGCAGTTTATCTGGGGGCGCAAGCGGGGAGCTGTTTTTT; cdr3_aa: CASSLSGGASGELFF
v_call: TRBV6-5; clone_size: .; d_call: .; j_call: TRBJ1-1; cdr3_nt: TGTGCCAGCACCCCCTGGACGGCTAACACTGAAGCTTTCTTT; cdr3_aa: CASTPWTANTEAFF
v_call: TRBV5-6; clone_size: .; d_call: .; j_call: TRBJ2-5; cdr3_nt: TGTGCCAGCAGCCACCTACTAGCAGGGGAGACCCAGTACTTC; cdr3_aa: CASSHLLAGETQYF
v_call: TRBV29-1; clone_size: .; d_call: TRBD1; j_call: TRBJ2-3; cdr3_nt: TGCAGCGTCATCGGACAGGGGGTCGCAGATACGCAGTATTTT; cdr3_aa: CSVIGQGVADTQYF
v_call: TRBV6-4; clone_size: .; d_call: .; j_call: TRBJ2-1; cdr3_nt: TGTGCCAGCACCCCCCACCTCCGGGGGAGCTCCTACAATGAGCAGTTCTTC; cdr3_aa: CASTPHLRGSSYNEQFF
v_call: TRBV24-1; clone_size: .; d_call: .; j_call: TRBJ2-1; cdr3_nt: TGTGCCACCAGTGACCCTCTCAGGGGGGACCTCCTCTACAATGAGCAGTTCTTC; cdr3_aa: CATSDPLRGDLLYNEQFF
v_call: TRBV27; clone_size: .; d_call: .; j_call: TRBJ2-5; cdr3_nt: TGTGCCAGCTCGTTTGCCCCCCAAGAGACCCAGTACTTC; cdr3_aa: CASSFAPQETQYF
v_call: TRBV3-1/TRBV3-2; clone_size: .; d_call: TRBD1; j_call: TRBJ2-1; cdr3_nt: TGTGCCAGCAGCCCCTGGGACAGGAACTACAATGAGCAGTTCTTC; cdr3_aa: CASSPWDRNYNEQFF
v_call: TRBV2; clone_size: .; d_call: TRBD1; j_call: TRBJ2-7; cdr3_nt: TGTGCCAGTGAAGGACAGGGCGGCGAGCAGTACTTC; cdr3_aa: CASEGQGGEQYF
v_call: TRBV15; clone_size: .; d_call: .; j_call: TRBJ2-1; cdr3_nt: TGTGCCAGAAACCCCAGCGGAAGGCAGTTCTTC; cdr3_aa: CARNPSGRQFF
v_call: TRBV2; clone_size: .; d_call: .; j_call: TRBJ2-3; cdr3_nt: TGTGCCAGCCTCGGCGGCAGCACAGATACGCAGTATTTT; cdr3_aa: CASLGGSTDTQYF
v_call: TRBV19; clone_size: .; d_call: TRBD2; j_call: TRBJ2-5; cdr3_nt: TGTGCCAGTAGTATGATTGGACTAGCGAACCAAGAGACCCAGTACTTC; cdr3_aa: CASSMIGLANQETQYF
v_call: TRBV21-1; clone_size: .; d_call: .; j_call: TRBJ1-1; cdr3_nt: TGTGCCAGCATCCTACTTCACCGGGACAAGAACACTGAAGCTTTCTTT; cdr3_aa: CASILLHRDKNTEAFF
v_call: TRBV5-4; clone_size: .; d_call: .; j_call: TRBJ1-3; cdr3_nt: TGTGCCAGCAGCTTCCGGGGAAACACCATATATTTT; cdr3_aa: CASSFRGNTIYF
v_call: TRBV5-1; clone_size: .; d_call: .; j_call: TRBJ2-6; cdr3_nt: TGCGCCAGCAGCTTGGACTACAGCTCTGGGGCCAACGTCCTGACTTTC; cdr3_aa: CASSLDYSSGANVLTF
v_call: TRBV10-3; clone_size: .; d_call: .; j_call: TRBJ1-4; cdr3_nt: TGTGCCATCTCCCGGGACCCCGAAGAAAAACTGTTTTTT; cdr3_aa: CAISRDPEEKLFF
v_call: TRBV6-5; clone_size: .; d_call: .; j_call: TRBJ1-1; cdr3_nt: TGTGCCAGCAGGTCAGGGGTTCGAGGCACTGAAGCTTTCTTT; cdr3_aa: CASRSGVRGTEAFF
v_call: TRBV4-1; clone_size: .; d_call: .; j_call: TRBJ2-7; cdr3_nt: TGCGCCAGCAGCCCGAAGGGACCGGACAGTTCCTCGACCTACGAGCAGTACTTC; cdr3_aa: CASSPKGPDSSSTYEQYF
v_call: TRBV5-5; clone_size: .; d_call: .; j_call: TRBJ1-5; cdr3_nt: TGTGCCAGCAGCCCGGGCCCGGGCGTTAGCAATCAGCCCCAGCATTTT; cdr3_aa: CASSPGPGVSNQPQHF
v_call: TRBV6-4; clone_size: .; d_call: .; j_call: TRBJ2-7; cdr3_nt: TGTGCCAGCAGTGAGGAGCTCGGGCCGACCTACGAGCAGTACTTC; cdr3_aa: CASSEELGPTYEQYF
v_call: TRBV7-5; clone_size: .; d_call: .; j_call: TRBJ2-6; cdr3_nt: TGTGCCAGAAGCTACGGCGGGGGCCTCTCTGGGGCCAACGTCCTGACTTTC; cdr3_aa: CARSYGGGLSGANVLTF
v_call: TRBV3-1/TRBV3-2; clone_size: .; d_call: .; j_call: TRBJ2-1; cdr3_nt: TGTGCCAGCAGCGGTGGACTAAGGAAGTTCTTC; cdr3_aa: CASSGGLRKFF